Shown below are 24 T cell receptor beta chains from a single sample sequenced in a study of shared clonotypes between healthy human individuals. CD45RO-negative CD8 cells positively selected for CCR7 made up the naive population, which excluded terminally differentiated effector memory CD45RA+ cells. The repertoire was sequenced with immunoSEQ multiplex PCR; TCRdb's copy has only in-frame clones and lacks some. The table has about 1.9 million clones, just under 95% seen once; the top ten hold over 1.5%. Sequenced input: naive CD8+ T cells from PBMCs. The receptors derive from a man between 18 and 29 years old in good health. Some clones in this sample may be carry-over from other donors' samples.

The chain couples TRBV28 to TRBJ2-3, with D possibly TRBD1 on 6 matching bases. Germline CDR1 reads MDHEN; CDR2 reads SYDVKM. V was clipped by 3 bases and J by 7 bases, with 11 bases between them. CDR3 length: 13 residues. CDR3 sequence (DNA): TGTGCCAGCAGTTTCTGGGGGCCAAATACGCAGTATTTT. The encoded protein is CASSFWGPNTQYF. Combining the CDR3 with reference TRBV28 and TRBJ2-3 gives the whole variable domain DVKVTQSSRYLVKRTGEKVFLECVQDMDHENMFWYRQDPGLGLRLIYFSYDVKMKEKGDIPEGYSVSREKKERFSLILESASTNQTSMYLCASSFWGPNTQYFGPGTRLTVL.

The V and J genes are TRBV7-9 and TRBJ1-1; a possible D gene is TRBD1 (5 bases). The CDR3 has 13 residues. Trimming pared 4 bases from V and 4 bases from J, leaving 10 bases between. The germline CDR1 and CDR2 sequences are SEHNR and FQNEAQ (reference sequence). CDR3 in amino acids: CASSSTGFTEAFF. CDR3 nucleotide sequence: TGTGCCAGCAGCTCCACAGGTTTCACTGAAGCTTTCTTT.

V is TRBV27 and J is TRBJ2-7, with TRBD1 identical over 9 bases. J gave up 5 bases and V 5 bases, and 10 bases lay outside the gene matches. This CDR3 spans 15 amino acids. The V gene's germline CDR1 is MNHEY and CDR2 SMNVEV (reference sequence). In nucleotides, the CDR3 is TGTGCCAGCAGTCCCGACCGGGACAGGGTCAACGAGCAGTACTTC. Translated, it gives CASSPDRDRVNEQYF.

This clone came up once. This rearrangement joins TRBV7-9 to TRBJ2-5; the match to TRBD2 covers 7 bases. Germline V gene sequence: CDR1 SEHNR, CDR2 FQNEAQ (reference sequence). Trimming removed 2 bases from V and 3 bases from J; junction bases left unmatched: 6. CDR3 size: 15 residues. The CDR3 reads CASSLLAGVKETQYF. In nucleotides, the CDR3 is TGTGCCAGCAGCTTATTGGCGGGAGTGAAAGAGACCCAGTACTTC.

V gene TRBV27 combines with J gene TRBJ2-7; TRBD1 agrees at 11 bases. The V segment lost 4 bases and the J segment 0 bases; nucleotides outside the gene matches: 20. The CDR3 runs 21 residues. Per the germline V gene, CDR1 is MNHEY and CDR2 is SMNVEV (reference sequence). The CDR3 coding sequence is TGTGCCAGCAGTTCCACCCGTTCCGGGACAGGGGGAAGCCTTAGCTCCTACGAGCAGTACTTC. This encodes CASSSTRSGTGGSLSSYEQYF.

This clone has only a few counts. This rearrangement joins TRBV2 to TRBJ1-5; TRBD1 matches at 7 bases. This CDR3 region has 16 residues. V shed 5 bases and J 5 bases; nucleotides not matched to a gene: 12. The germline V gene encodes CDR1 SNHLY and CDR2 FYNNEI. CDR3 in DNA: TGTGCCAGCAGTAATAGAGACAGGGTCGGCGATCAGCCCCAGCATTTT. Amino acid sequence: CASSNRDRVGDQPQHF. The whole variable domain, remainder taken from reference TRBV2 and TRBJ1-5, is EPEVTQTPSHQVTQMGQEVILRCVPISNHLYFYWYRQILGQKVEFLVSFYNNEISEKSEIFDDQFSVERPDGSNFTLKIRSTKLEDSAMYFCASSNRDRVGDQPQHFGDGTRLSIL.

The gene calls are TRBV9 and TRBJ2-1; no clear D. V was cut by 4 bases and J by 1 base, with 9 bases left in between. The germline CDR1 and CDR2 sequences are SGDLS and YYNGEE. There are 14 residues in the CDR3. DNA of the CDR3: TGTGCCAGCAGCTACACGTCGTCCTACAATGAGCAGTTCTTC. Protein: CASSYTSSYNEQFF.

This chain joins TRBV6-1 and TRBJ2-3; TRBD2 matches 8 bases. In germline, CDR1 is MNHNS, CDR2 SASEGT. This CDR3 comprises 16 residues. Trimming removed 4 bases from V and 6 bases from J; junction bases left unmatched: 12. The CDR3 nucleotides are TGTGCCAGCAGTGGGGGACTAGTTTCCGTGGTTGATACGCAGTATTTT. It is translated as CASSGGLVSVVDTQYF.

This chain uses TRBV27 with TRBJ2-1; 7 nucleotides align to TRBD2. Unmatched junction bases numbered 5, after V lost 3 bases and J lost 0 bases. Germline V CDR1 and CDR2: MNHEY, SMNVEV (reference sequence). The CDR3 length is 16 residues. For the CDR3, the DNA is TGTGCCAGCAGTTTGGTGGCGGGAGCCTCCTACAATGAGCAGTTCTTC. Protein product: CASSLVAGASYNEQFF.

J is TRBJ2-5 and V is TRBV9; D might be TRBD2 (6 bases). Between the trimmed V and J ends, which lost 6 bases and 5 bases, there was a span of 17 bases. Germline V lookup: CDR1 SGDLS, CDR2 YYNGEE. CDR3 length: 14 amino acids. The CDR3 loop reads CASTEGRGDETQYF. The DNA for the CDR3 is TGTGCCAGCACAGAAGGCCGCGGGGACGAGACCCAGTACTTC.

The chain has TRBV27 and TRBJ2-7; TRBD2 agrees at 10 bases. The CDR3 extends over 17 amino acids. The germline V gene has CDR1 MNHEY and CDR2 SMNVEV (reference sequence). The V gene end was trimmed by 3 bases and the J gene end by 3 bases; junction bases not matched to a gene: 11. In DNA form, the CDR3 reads TGTGCCAGCAGTTTTGGTCTAGCGGGAGCAGGGGGCTACGAGCAGTACTTC. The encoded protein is CASSFGLAGAGGYEQYF.

In DNA, the CDR3 is TGTGCCAGCAGCGCAACTAGCGGGAGCCCCCACGAGCAGTACTTC. Encoded protein: CASSATSGSPHEQYF. The chain couples TRBV9 to TRBJ2-7; 11 nucleotides align to TRBD2. Germline assignment: CDR1 SGDLS and CDR2 YYNGEE. V gave up 3 bases and J gave up 5 bases; unmatched junction bases: 7. CDR3 length equals 15 residues.

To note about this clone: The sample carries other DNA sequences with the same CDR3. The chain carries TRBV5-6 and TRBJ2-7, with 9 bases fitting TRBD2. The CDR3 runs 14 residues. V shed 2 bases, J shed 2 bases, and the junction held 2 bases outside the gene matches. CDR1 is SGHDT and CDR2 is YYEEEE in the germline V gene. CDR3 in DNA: TGTGCCAGCAGCTTCGGGACTAGCCCCTACGAGCAGTACTTC. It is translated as CASSFGTSPYEQYF.

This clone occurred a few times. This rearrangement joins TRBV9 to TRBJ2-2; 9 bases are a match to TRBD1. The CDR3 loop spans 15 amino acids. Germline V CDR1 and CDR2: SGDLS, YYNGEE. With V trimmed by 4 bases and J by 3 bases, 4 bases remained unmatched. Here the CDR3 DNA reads TGTGCCAGCAGCTTGGGACAGGGATACACCGGGGAGCTGTTTTTT. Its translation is CASSLGQGYTGELFF. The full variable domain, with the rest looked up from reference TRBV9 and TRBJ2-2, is DSGVTQTPKHLITATGQRVTLRCSPRSGDLSVYWYQQSLDQGLQFLIQYYNGEERAKGNILERFSAQQFPDLHSELNLSSLELGDSALYFCASSLGQGYTGELFFGEGSRLTVL.

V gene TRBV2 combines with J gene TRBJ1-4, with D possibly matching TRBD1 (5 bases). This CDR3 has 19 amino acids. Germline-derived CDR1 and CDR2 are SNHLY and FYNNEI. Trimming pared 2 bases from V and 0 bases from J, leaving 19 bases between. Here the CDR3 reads CASSELLGGGGSTNEKLFF. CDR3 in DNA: TGTGCCAGCAGTGAACTGCTTGGCGGGGGAGGCTCAACTAATGAAAAACTGTTTTTT.

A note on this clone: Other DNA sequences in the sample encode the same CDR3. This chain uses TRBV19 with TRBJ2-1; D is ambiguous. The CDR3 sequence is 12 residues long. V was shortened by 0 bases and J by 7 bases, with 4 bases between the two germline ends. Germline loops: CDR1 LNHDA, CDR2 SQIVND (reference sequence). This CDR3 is CASSIDYNEQFF. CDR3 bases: TGTGCCAGTAGTATAGATTATAATGAGCAGTTCTTC.

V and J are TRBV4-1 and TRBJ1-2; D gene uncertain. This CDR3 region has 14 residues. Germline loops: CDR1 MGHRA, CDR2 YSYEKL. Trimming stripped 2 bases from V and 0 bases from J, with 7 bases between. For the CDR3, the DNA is TGCGCCAGCAGCCAAATAGGTGCTAACTATGGCTACACCTTC. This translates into CASSQIGANYGYTF.

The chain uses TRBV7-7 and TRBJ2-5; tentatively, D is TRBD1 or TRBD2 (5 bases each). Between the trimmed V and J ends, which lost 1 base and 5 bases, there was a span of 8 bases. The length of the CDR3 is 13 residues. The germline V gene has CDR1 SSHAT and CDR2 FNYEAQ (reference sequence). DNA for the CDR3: TGTGCCAGCAGCTTAGTCAGGGACGAGACCCAGTACTTC. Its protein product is CASSLVRDETQYF. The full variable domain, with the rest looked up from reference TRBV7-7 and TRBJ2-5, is GAGVSQSPRYKVTKRGQDVTLRCDPISSHATLYWYQQALGQGPEFLTYFNYEAQPDKSGLPSDRFSAERPEGSISTLTIQRTEQRDSAMYRCASSLVRDETQYFGPGTRLLVL.

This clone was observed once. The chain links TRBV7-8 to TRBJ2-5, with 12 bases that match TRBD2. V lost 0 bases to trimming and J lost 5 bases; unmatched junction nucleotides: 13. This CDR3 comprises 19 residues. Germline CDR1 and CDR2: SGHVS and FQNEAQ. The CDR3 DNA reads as TGTGCCAGCAGCTTAGCGAGGGTTCTAGCGGGAGGGCCATTGGAGACCCAGTACTTC. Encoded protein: CASSLARVLAGGPLETQYF.

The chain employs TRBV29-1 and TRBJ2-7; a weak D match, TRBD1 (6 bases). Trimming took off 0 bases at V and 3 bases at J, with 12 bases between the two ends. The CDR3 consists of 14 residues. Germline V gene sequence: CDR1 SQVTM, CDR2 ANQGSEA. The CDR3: CSVEEGTTNYEQYF. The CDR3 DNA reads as TGCAGCGTTGAAGAAGGGACAACTAACTACGAGCAGTACTTC.

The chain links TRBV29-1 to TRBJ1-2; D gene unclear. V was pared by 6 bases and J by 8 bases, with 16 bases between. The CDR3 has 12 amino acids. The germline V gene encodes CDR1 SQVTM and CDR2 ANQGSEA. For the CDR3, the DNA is TGCAGCGTGGAAAGGGTATCGGAAGGCTACACCTTC. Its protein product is CSVERVSEGYTF.

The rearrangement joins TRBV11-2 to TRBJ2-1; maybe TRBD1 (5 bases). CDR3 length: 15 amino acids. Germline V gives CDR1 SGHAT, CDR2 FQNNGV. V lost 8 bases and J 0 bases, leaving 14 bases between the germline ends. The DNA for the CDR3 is TGTGCCAGCTCTCTAAGGCAGGGCTCCTACAATGAGCAGTTCTTC. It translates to CASSLRQGSYNEQFF.

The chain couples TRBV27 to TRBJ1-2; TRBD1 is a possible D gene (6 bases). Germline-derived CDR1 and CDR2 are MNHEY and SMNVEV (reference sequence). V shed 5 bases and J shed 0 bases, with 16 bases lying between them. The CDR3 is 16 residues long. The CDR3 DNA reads TGTGCCAGCAGTCCCTCGACAGGAAATACTAACTATGGCTACACCTTC. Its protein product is CASSPSTGNTNYGYTF.

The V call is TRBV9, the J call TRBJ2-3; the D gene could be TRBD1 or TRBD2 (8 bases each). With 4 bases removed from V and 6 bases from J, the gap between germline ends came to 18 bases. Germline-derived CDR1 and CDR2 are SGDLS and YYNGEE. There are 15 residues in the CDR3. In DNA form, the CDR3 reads TGTGCCAGCAGCCAGGGGGCGGGAGGATCCGATACGCAGTATTTT. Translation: CASSQGAGGSDTQYF.